This paragraph reports one T cell receptor beta chain. This record belongs to a study of blood T cells in healthy people across ages. Researchers collected 9.5 to 10 milliliters of peripheral blood from every single donor. Primers used in a second PCR of about 6 to 12 cycles were a sample-barcoded 5' primer and a J-beta primer mix. TCRdb reprocessed the 5' RACE reads with MiXCR, giving one entry per CDR3 protein. The data show some 1,500,000 distinct CDR3 sequences, with roughly two fifths seen just once and less than 5% held by the top ten. This clonotype was sampled from a woman in her late teens or twenties in good health. Sample: blood.

CDR3: CSARRTGEETQYF. CDR3 DNA sequence: TGCAGTGCTAGGAGGACAGGGGAAGAGACCCAGTACTTC. The V and J genes are TRBV20-1 and TRBJ2-5; TRBD1 aligns across 9 bases. Trimming cost V 3 bases and J 3 bases; bases outside gene matches: 2. Germline-derived CDR1 and CDR2 are DFQATT and SNEGSKA (reference sequence). There are 13 residues in the CDR3.